This paragraph reports one T cell receptor beta chain. Its antigen is as yet unknown. PCR amplification relied on 60 Vbeta primers (plus 13 Jbeta primers). Some clones are missing from TCRdb's copy, which holds only in-frame ones; the method was immunoSEQ multiplex PCR. Of about 180,000 clones in the sample, about 77% were seen once. These data come from a study of cytomegalovirus exposure and HLA in healthy donors. Broader study findings: Earlier analysis found most TCR beta V segments productive about 87% or about 30% of the time. According to the study, some 160 TCR beta chains were cytomegalovirus-associated.

Trimming removed 8 bases from V and 0 bases from J, with 17 bases in between. Germline CDR1 is ENHRY and CDR2 is SYGVKD. The CDR3 consists of 17 residues. The specimen was PBMCs. The clonotype originates from a woman in her thirties in good health and CMV-seropositive. The chain joins TRBV10-3 to TRBJ1-6, with D perhaps matching TRBD1 (5 bases). As DNA, the CDR3 is TGTGCCATCCTGGGGCAGGGATCGAGCTCCTATAATTCACCCCTCCACTTT. Translated: CAILGQGSSSYNSPLHF.